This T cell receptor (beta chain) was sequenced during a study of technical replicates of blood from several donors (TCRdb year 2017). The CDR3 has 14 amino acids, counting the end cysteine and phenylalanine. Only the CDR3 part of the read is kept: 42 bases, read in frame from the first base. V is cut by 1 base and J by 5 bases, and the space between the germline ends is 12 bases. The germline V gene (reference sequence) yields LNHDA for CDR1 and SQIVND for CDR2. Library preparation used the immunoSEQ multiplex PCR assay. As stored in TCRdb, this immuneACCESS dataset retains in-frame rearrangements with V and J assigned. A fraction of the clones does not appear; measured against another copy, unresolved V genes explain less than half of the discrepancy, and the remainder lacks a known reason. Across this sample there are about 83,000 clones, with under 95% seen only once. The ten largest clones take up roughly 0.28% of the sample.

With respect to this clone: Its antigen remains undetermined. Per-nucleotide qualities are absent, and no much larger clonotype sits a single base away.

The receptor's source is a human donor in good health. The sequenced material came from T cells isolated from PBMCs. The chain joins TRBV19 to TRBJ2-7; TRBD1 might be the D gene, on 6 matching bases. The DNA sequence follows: TGTGCCAGTAGTATAGCCACAGGGACAAACGAGCAGTACTTC. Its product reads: CASSIATGTNEQYF.